These 25 T cell receptor beta chains were sequenced from one sample in a study of TIL therapy for anti-PD-1-resistant metastatic lung cancer. Time point denoted: pre-treatment sample, taken before nivolumab and TIL therapy. Sequencing used immunoSEQ v3. Libraries were prepared by immunoSEQ multiplex PCR; TCRdb keeps only in-frame clonotypes and omits some of them. The sample comprises 45,000 to 75,000 clones, roughly 66% of which are singletons, and about 6.8% rests with the top ten. The starting material was blood, obtained at baseline. All receptors derive from a person between 25 and 79 years old with non-small cell lung cancer.

There are a few counts of this clone. The V call is TRBV5-1, the J call TRBJ1-2; D gene uncertain. Germline values: CDR1 SGHRS, CDR2 YFSETQ. The CDR3 is 12 amino acids. The V end lost 4 bases, the J end lost 8 bases, and 12 bases lay between the germline ends. The CDR3 nucleotides are TGCGCCAGCAGCATCAGCCAGGCCGGCTACACCTTC. Translation gives CASSISQAGYTF.

The V and J genes are TRBV5-1 and TRBJ2-3, with 9 bases matching TRBD2. The CDR3 is made up of 17 amino acids. Looked up from germline, CDR1 is SGHRS and CDR2 is YFSETQ. With V trimmed by 1 base and J by 0 bases, 6 bases remained unmatched. The CDR3 loop reads CASSLSASGTSTDTQYF. DNA for the CDR3: TGCGCCAGCAGCTTGTCGGCTAGCGGGACTAGCACAGATACGCAGTATTTT. Combining the CDR3 with reference TRBV5-1 and TRBJ2-3 gives the whole variable domain KAGVTQTPRYLIKTRGQQVTLSCSPISGHRSVSWYQQTPGQGLQFLFEYFSETQRNKGNFPGRFSGRQFSNSRSEMNVSTLELGDSALYLCASSLSASGTSTDTQYFGPGTRLTVL.

The chain couples TRBV13 to TRBJ2-5; D possibly corresponds to TRBD1 (5 bases). The germline CDR1 and CDR2 sequences are PRHDT and FYEKMQ (reference sequence). This CDR3 is 14 amino acids long. Trimming shortened V by 5 bases and J by 0 bases, and 10 bases separated the two germline ends. Here the CDR3 DNA reads TGTGCCAGCAGCGTAAGACAGTACCAAGAGACCCAGTACTTC. Amino acid sequence: CASSVRQYQETQYF.

The V gene is TRBV5-5, the J gene TRBJ1-2; 7 nucleotides align to TRBD1. This CDR3 is built from 15 residues. Germline V CDR1 and CDR2: SGHKS, YYEKEE (reference sequence). V trimming: 0 bases; J trimming: 5 bases; junction bases outside the gene matches: 7. Here the CDR3 DNA reads TGTGCCAGCAGCTTGGCCCCAGCAGGGGGGTATGGCTACACCTTC. Protein: CASSLAPAGGYGYTF.

V and J are TRBV5-1 and TRBJ1-1, with 11 positions matching TRBD1. The germline gives CDR1 SGHRS, CDR2 YFSETQ. V was pared by 0 bases and J by 5 bases, with 3 bases of the junction left unmatched. This CDR3 has 15 amino acids. This chain's CDR3 is CASSLGGTGGTEAFF. CDR3 in DNA: TGCGCCAGCAGCTTGGGCGGGACAGGGGGTACTGAAGCTTTCTTT.

The V and J genes are TRBV5-1 and TRBJ2-1; D call uncertain. Germline V gene lookup returns CDR1 SGHRS and CDR2 YFSETQ. V was shortened by 4 bases and J by 2 bases, with 13 bases between the two germline ends. The CDR3 loop spans 15 amino acids. The chain's CDR3 is CASSQSLRTYNEQFF. The CDR3 DNA reads TGCGCCAGCAGCCAGAGCCTTCGGACCTACAATGAGCAGTTCTTC.

The V and J genes are TRBV18 and TRBJ2-1; no definite D call. V was cut by 5 bases and J by 6 bases, with 14 bases left in between. Germline V gives CDR1 KGHSH, CDR2 LQKENI. This CDR3 comprises 14 residues. As DNA, the CDR3 is TGTGCCAGCTCATTGCAAGGCTGGGGCAATGAGCAGTTCTTC. As protein: CASSLQGWGNEQFF.

This rearrangement joins TRBV18 to TRBJ1-1; TRBD1 is a possible D gene (6 bases). Germline loops: CDR1 KGHSH, CDR2 LQKENI. This CDR3 contains 16 residues. The germline V and J ends were trimmed by 3 bases and 1 base, with 15 bases remaining between them. The CDR3 region has the DNA TGTGCCAGCTCACCCGGACAGTCGGGATGGAACACTGAAGCTTTCTTT. Protein sequence: CASSPGQSGWNTEAFF. The full variable domain, with the rest looked up from reference TRBV18 and TRBJ1-1, is NAGVMQNPRHLVRRRGQEARLRCSPMKGHSHVYWYRQLPEEGLKFMVYLQKENIIDESGMPKERFSAEFPKEGPSILRIQQVVRGDSAAYFCASSPGQSGWNTEAFFGQGTRLTVV.

The chain uses TRBV18 and TRBJ2-5, with 7 bases matching TRBD1. V lost 0 bases to trimming and J lost 4 bases; unmatched junction nucleotides: 5. This CDR3 spans 15 amino acids. Germline lookup yields CDR1 KGHSH and CDR2 LQKENI. The CDR3 bases are TGTGCCAGCTCACCACCGAGGACAGGCCTAGAGACCCAGTACTTC. This gives the protein CASSPPRTGLETQYF.

Only a few counts were recorded for this clone. This chain uses TRBV7-9 with TRBJ2-7; TRBD1 agrees at 8 bases. The CDR3 consists of 14 residues. Germline V gene lookup returns CDR1 SEHNR and CDR2 FQNEAQ (reference sequence). J lost 3 bases, V lost 6 bases, and 7 bases had no gene match. CDR3 loop: CASRSGTGVYEQYF. In DNA, the CDR3 is TGTGCCAGCAGATCCGGGACAGGAGTCTACGAGCAGTACTTC. The variable domain in full, completed from reference TRBV7-9 and TRBJ2-7, reads DTGVSQNPRHKITKRGQNVTFRCDPISEHNRLYWYRQTLGQGPEFLTYFQNEAQLEKSRLLSDRFSAERPKGSFSTLEIQRTEQGDSAMYLCASRSGTGVYEQYFGPGTRLTVT.

V usage is TRBV11-3 and J usage is TRBJ2-7; unclear D gene. Germline V gene data show CDR1 as SGHNT and CDR2 as YENEEA. The V gene lost 2 bases and the J gene lost 3 bases, with 8 bases spanning the gap. The CDR3 runs 13 residues. The CDR3 here is CASSLTHSYEQYF. The CDR3 DNA reads as TGTGCCAGCAGCTTAACCCACAGCTACGAGCAGTACTTC.

The V gene is TRBV5-1, the J gene TRBJ2-1; 7 bases are shared with TRBD1. Germline CDR1 and CDR2: SGHRS and YFSETQ. J lost 7 bases, V lost 1 base, and 5 bases had no gene match. The CDR3 runs to 14 residues. The CDR3 DNA sequence: TGCGCCAGCAGCTTGTCTTCGACAGGGAATGAGCAGTTCTTC. Its protein is CASSLSSTGNEQFF. Filled out from reference TRBV5-1 and TRBJ2-1, the complete variable domain reads KAGVTQTPRYLIKTRGQQVTLSCSPISGHRSVSWYQQTPGQGLQFLFEYFSETQRNKGNFPGRFSGRQFSNSRSEMNVSTLELGDSALYLCASSLSSTGNEQFFGPGTRLTVL.

The sample holds one count of this clone. V gene TRBV29-1 combines with J gene TRBJ2-7; D ambiguous. Trimming removed 0 bases at V and 3 bases at J, with 9 bases between. Germline values: CDR1 SQVTM, CDR2 ANQGSEA. There are 13 residues in the CDR3. The CDR3 is CSVEDEAYYEQYF. CDR3 DNA: TGCAGCGTTGAAGATGAGGCATACTACGAGCAGTACTTC.

Details on this clone: Other DNA sequences in the same sample also yield this CDR3. This sequence joins TRBV19 and TRBJ1-1; D remains unclear. Looked up from germline, CDR1 is LNHDA and CDR2 is SQIVND (reference sequence). The CDR3 has 13 amino acids. Trimming removed 3 bases from V and 1 base from J, with 6 bases in between. The CDR3: CASSIRGNTEAFF. CDR3 nucleotide sequence: TGTGCCAGTAGTATCCGGGGGAACACTGAAGCTTTCTTT.

This chain links TRBV6-6 with TRBJ1-2, with a weak D call TRBD1 (6 bases). Trimming left V 0 bases short and J 4 bases short, with 12 bases between. The CDR3 is 15 amino acids. Germline V lookup: CDR1 MNHNY, CDR2 SVGAGI (reference sequence). The CDR3 region is CASSYSGGGGYGYTF. CDR3 sequence (DNA): TGTGCCAGCAGTTACTCGGGGGGGGGCGGCTATGGCTACACCTTC.

CDR3 amino acids: CATSGTSGSTDTQYF. CDR3 DNA sequence: TGTGCCACCTCCGGGACTAGCGGGAGCACAGATACGCAGTATTTT. The rearrangement joins TRBV2 to TRBJ2-3; TRBD2 matches at 12 bases. The CDR3 runs 15 residues. The V gene end was trimmed by 10 bases and the J gene end by 0 bases; junction bases not matched to a gene: 5. Looked up from germline, CDR1 is SNHLY and CDR2 is FYNNEI.

The chain links TRBV15 to TRBJ1-1; D might be TRBD1 (5 bases). The CDR3 runs to 16 residues. V was cut by 0 bases and J by 3 bases, with 14 bases left in between. Germline-derived CDR1 and CDR2 are LNHNV and YYDKDF (reference sequence). The CDR3 region has the DNA TGTGCCACCAGCAGAGATGGAGGCAGGGAGGACACTGAAGCTTTCTTT. Amino acid sequence: CATSRDGGREDTEAFF. Filled out from reference TRBV15 and TRBJ1-1, the complete variable domain reads DAMVIQNPRYQVTQFGKPVTLSCSQTLNHNVMYWYQQKSSQAPKLLFHYYDKDFNNEADTPDNFQSRRPNTSFCFLDIRSPGLGDTAMYLCATSRDGGREDTEAFFGQGTRLTVV.

This clone was observed a few times. V is TRBV7-9 and J is TRBJ1-1, with no clear D. Trimming took off 7 bases at V and 1 base at J, with 13 bases between the two ends. This CDR3 contains 14 residues. Germline lookup yields CDR1 SEHNR and CDR2 FQNEAQ (reference sequence). DNA for the CDR3: TGTGCCAGCATCGACCCTACGGGGAACACTGAAGCTTTCTTT. This encodes CASIDPTGNTEAFF.

This rearrangement joins TRBV20-1 to TRBJ1-1; 7 nucleotides match TRBD1. The CDR3 sequence is 10 residues long. V was clipped by 5 bases and J by 8 bases; unmatched bases: 2. Looked up from germline, CDR1 is DFQATT and CDR2 is SNEGSKA (reference sequence). In DNA form, the CDR3 reads TGCAGTGCTCCGGACAGGGAAGCTTTCTTT. Protein sequence: CSAPDREAFF.

This chain's CDR3 is CSVSRGSGANVLTF. CDR3 DNA sequence: TGCAGCGTGTCCCGGGGGTCTGGGGCCAACGTCCTGACTTTC. V gene TRBV29-1 combines with J gene TRBJ2-6; perhaps TRBD2 as D (6 bases). Germline CDR1 is SQVTM and CDR2 is ANQGSEA. The ends were cut back, 6 bases at V and 1 base at J, with 10 bases in the middle. This CDR3 has 14 amino acids.

The chain carries TRBV5-1 and TRBJ2-7, with 9 nucleotides matching TRBD1. This CDR3 comprises 17 residues. The junction had 8 bases not matched to a gene; V was cut back by 1 base and J by 0 bases. Germline V gives CDR1 SGHRS, CDR2 YFSETQ. The DNA for the CDR3 is TGCGCCAGCAGCTTGAACATACAGGGGGCGAGCTCCTACGAGCAGTACTTC. Residues: CASSLNIQGASSYEQYF.

The chain couples TRBV30 to TRBJ1-2; TRBD1 agrees at 7 bases. The trim removed 3 bases at V and 0 bases at J, leaving 7 bases unmatched. CDR3 length equals 15 residues. Germline CDR1 and CDR2: GTSNPN and SVGIG (reference sequence). In DNA, the CDR3 is TGTGCCTGGAGAGGGGGACAGTATTCTAACTATGGCTACACCTTC. Translation gives CAWRGGQYSNYGYTF.

V gene TRBV30 combines with J gene TRBJ2-7; 7 bases fit TRBD2. The V gene's germline CDR1 is GTSNPN and CDR2 SVGIG (reference sequence). This CDR3 comprises 15 residues. V shed 1 base and J 4 bases; nucleotides not matched to a gene: 10. CDR3: CAWSDTIRGEYEQYF. The DNA of the CDR3 is TGTGCCTGGAGTGATACCATCCGGGGGGAGTACGAGCAGTACTTC.

The chain couples TRBV10-3 to TRBJ1-3; 7 nucleotides agree with TRBD1. Germline assignment: CDR1 ENHRY and CDR2 SYGVKD. V lost 1 base to trimming and J lost 3 bases; unmatched junction nucleotides: 3. The CDR3 contains 15 residues. This CDR3 reads CAISELGTDGNTIYF. In nucleotides, the CDR3 is TGTGCCATCAGTGAGTTGGGGACAGATGGAAACACCATATATTTT.

The V and J genes are TRBV29-1 and TRBJ2-4, with 8 bases identical to TRBD1. The CDR3 spans 13 residues. CDR1 is SQVTM, CDR2 ANQGSEA, per germline. The V and J ends lost 4 bases and 12 bases, in that order; junction bases with no gene match: 11. The chain's CDR3 is CSVVAGGNWDQYF. The CDR3 DNA follows: TGCAGCGTTGTAGCAGGGGGCAATTGGGATCAGTACTTC.